This section outlines one T cell receptor beta chain sequence together with its context. These data originate in a study of blood T cell repertoires in COVID-19. Across the whole study: Samples came from the United States, Italy and Spain, spanning acute and convalescent COVID-19. PBMCs, B-cell-depleted T cells, or T cells were the source of the cDNA or gDNA that made up the material.

V lost 0 bases and J 1 base, leaving 10 bases between the germline ends. The CDR3 spans 16 residues. Germline loops: CDR1 LGHDT, CDR2 YNNKEL (reference sequence). Profiling relied on immunoSEQ multiplex PCR, and the TCRdb table lists in-frame clones only, not all of them. Of some 200,000 clones in the sample, roughly 85% were seen once. The chain is built from TRBV3-1 (or the pseudogene TRBV3-2) and TRBJ1-5, with D unresolved. Material for sequencing was peripheral blood. The clonotype originates from a woman between 65 and 79 years old with COVID-19, enrolled during active disease. The chain's CDR3 is CASSQESPRSNQPQHF. As DNA, the CDR3 is TGTGCCAGCAGCCAAGAAAGTCCCAGAAGCAATCAGCCCCAGCATTTT.